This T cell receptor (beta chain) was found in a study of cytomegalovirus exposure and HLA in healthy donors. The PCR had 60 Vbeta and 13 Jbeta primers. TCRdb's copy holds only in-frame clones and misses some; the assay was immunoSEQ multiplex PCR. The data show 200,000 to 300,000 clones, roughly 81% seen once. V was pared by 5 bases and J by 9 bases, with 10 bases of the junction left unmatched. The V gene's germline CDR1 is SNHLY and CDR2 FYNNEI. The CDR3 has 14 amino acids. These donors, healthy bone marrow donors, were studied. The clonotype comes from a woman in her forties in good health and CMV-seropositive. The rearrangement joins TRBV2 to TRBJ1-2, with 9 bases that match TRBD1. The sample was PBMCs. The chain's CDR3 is CASSPGTGTVSYTF. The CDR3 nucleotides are TGTGCCAGCAGTCCCGGGACAGGGACGGTAAGCTACACCTTC.